A selection of T cell receptor beta chains follows, all from one sample in a study of T cells after yellow fever vaccination. A single record per CDR3 protein comes from TCRdb applying MiXCR to the 5' RACE reads. The sample lists about 350,000 distinct CDR3 sequences; more than 9% were seen once. This material consisted of PBMCs, taken on the day of the first yellow fever vaccination. The receptor set was obtained from a man aged 18 to 30 who received the YFV17D yellow fever vaccine. CDR3s include the opening cysteine and the closing phenylalanine or tryptophan. Each record gives: J gene, D gene, V gene, clone size, CDR3 protein, CDR3 DNA. The D gene is left open where the match is weak. A clone size is listed for some rows: how often the clone was seen (once, few, many), or a class if it is expanded.

J: TRBJ2-2; D: TRBD2; V: TRBV4-1; size: many; CDR3: CASSQVGLAGPGTGELFF; DNA: TGCGCCAGCAGCCAAGTTGGACTAGCGGGGCCCGGCACCGGGGAGCTGTTTTTT
J: TRBJ1-3; D: -; V: TRBV10-3; size: few; CDR3: CAISERGNSGNTIYF; DNA: TGTGCCATCAGTGAGAGAGGCAACTCTGGAAACACCATATATTTT
J: TRBJ2-7; D: -; V: TRBV4-3; size: few; CDR3: CASSQDGGYEQYF; DNA: TGCGCCAGCAGCCAAGACGGGGGCTACGAGCAGTACTTC
J: TRBJ2-5; D: TRBD2; V: TRBV7-2; size: few; CDR3: CASSFDRAGVGETQYF; DNA: TGTGCCAGCAGCTTTGATCGAGCGGGGGTAGGGGAGACCCAGTACTTC
J: TRBJ2-4; D: TRBD1; V: TRBV5-5; size: few; CDR3: CASSTDRGVGNIQYF; DNA: TGTGCCAGCAGCACTGACAGGGGGGTAGGAAACATTCAGTACTTC
J: TRBJ1-1; D: -; V: TRBV20-1; size: many; CDR3: CSARGEGTTEAFF; DNA: TGCAGTGCTAGAGGAGAGGGGACGACTGAAGCTTTCTTT
J: TRBJ2-3; D: -; V: TRBV29-1; size: -; CDR3: CSVEGSTDTQYF; DNA: TGCAGCGTTGAAGGGAGTACAGATACGCAGTATTTT
J: TRBJ1-1; D: -; V: TRBV5-6; size: -; CDR3: CASSLRFEAFF; DNA: TGTGCCAGCAGCTTACGGTTTGAAGCTTTCTTT
J: TRBJ2-1; D: TRBD2; V: TRBV20-1; size: many; CDR3: CSARDPLAGGDNEQFF; DNA: TGCAGTGCTAGAGACCCTCTAGCGGGGGGGGACAATGAGCAGTTCTTC
J: TRBJ1-1; D: TRBD1; V: TRBV5-1; size: few; CDR3: CASSPGQGTWNTEAFF; DNA: TGCGCCAGCAGCCCTGGACAGGGAACTTGGAACACTGAAGCTTTCTTT
J: TRBJ1-2; D: -; V: TRBV10-1; size: many; CDR3: CASSESRGLGFYGYTF; DNA: TGCGCCAGCAGTGAGTCGAGAGGGCTGGGATTCTATGGCTACACCTTC
J: TRBJ2-1; D: TRBD2; V: TRBV29-1; size: few; CDR3: CSVGGGAVEQFF; DNA: TGCAGCGTGGGCGGGGGGGCCGTTGAGCAGTTCTTC
J: TRBJ2-7; D: -; V: TRBV2; size: few; CDR3: CASKFYEQYF; DNA: TGTGCCAGCAAATTCTACGAGCAGTACTTC
J: TRBJ2-6; D: -; V: TRBV5-6; size: -; CDR3: CASSGPGPSGANVLTF; DNA: TGTGCCAGCAGTGGCCCAGGGCCCTCTGGGGCCAACGTCCTGACTTTC
J: TRBJ2-5; D: -; V: TRBV5-1; size: few; CDR3: CASSAGQYGETQYF; DNA: TGCGCCAGCAGCGCGGGACAGTATGGAGAGACCCAGTACTTC
J: TRBJ2-1; D: TRBD1; V: TRBV5-6; size: few; CDR3: CASSLQGQGPYNEQFF; DNA: TGTGCCAGCAGCTTGCAGGGACAGGGTCCCTACAATGAGCAGTTCTTC
J: TRBJ2-7; D: -; V: TRBV27; size: few; CDR3: CASAGHNSYEQYF; DNA: TGTGCCAGCGCCGGACATAACTCCTACGAGCAGTACTTC
J: TRBJ2-2; D: TRBD1; V: TRBV6-2/TRBV6-3; size: -; CDR3: CASSYRGHVGELFF; DNA: TGTGCCAGCAGTTACAGGGGGCATGTCGGGGAGCTGTTTTTT
J: TRBJ2-3; D: TRBD2; V: TRBV5-1; size: -; CDR3: CASSLLAGERDTQYF; DNA: TGCGCCAGCAGCTTGCTTGCGGGGGAACGAGATACGCAGTATTTT
J: TRBJ1-2; D: -; V: TRBV6-5; size: few; CDR3: CASSYSRVGATDGYTF; DNA: TGTGCCAGCAGTTACTCGAGAGTGGGCGCGACGGATGGCTACACCTTC
J: TRBJ2-7; D: -; V: TRBV10-3; size: -; CDR3: CAIRDTTGRYYEQYF; DNA: TGTGCCATCAGAGATACTACGGGCCGTTACTACGAGCAGTACTTC
J: TRBJ2-1; D: TRBD2; V: TRBV5-1; size: many; CDR3: CASSVTSVREQFF; DNA: TGCGCCAGCAGCGTGACTAGCGTCCGTGAGCAGTTCTTC
J: TRBJ2-1; D: TRBD1; V: TRBV5-1; size: -; CDR3: CASTQGVAPYNEQFF; DNA: TGCGCCAGCACCCAGGGGGTAGCGCCTTACAATGAGCAGTTCTTC
J: TRBJ2-1; D: TRBD2; V: TRBV29-1; size: few; CDR3: CSVEDVASGGDEQFF; DNA: TGCAGCGTTGAAGATGTGGCTAGCGGGGGGGATGAGCAGTTCTTC
J: TRBJ1-2; D: -; V: TRBV6-2/TRBV6-3; size: few; CDR3: CASSYWGDYGYTF; DNA: TGTGCCAGCAGTTACTGGGGGGACTATGGCTACACCTTC
J: TRBJ1-2; D: -; V: TRBV4-3; size: -; CDR3: CASSRTRLYGYTF; DNA: TGCGCCAGCAGCCGAACGCGTCTCTATGGCTACACCTTC